The clone carrying this T cell receptor (beta chain) was observed many times. Its antigen is still unknown. Germline CDR1 is SGHDT and CDR2 is YYEEEE. This CDR3 is built from 15 residues. V lost 4 bases and J lost 8; bases outside the gene matches: 6. This sample was included in a study of response to subunit inactivated influenza vaccine. Study-wide results and caveats: The authors put forward the suggestion that each seasonal influenza vaccination may bring in only a limited number of new T cells.

TCRdb used MiXCR to reprocess the RT-PCR reads, holding one entry per CDR3 protein. This repertoire shows about 700,000 distinct CDR3 sequences, roughly 15% found once; its top ten account for 7.6%. The chain carries TRBV5-6 and TRBJ2-1, with 13 positions matching TRBD2. This sequence was found in a man aged 50-60 years who received an inactivated influenza vaccine. The sequences come from PBMCs from blood, collected 14 to 15 days before vaccination. The DNA for the CDR3 is TGTGCCAGCAGCCCTACTAGCGGGAGGGCCTATGAGCAGTTCTTC. As protein: CASSPTSGRAYEQFF.